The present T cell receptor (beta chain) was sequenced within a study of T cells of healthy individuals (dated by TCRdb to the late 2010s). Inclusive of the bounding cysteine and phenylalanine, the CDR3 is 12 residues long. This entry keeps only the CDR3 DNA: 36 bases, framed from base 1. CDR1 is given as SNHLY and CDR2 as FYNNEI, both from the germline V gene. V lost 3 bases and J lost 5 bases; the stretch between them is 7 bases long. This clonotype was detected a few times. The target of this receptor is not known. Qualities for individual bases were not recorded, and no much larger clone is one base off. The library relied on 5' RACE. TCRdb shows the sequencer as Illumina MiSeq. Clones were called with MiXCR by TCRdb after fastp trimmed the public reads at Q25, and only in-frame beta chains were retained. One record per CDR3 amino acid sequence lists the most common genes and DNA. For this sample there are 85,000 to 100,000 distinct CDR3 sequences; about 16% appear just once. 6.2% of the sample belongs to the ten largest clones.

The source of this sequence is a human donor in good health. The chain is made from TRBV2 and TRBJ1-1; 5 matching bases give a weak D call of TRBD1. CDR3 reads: CASSDSGTEAFF. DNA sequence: TGTGCCAGCAGTGACTCAGGGACTGAAGCTTTCTTT.